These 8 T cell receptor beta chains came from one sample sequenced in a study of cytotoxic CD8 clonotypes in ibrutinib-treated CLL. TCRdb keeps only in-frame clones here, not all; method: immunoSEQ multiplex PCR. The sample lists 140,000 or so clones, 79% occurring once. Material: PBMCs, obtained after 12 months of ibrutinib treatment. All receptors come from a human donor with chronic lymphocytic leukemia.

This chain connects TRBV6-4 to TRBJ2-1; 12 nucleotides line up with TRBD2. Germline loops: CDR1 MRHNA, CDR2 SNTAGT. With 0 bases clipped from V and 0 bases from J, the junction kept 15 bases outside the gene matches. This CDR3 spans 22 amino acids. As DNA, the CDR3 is TGTGCCAGCAGTGACTCCCTGAATCGACTAGCGGGGGTATCCCTCTCCTACAATGAGCAGTTCTTC. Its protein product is CASSDSLNRLAGVSLSYNEQFF.

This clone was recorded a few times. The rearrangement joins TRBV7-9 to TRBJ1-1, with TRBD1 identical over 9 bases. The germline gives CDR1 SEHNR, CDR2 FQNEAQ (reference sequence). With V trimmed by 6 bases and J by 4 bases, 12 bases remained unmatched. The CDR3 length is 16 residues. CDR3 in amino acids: CASRKPQGAQSTEAFF. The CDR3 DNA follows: TGTGCCAGCAGAAAACCACAGGGGGCCCAAAGCACTGAAGCTTTCTTT.

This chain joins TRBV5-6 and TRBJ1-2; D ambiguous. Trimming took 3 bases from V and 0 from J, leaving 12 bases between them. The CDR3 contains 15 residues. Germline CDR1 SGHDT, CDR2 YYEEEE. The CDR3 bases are TGTGCCAGCAGCTCCACCGCGGGATCTAACTATGGCTACACCTTC. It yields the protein CASSSTAGSNYGYTF.

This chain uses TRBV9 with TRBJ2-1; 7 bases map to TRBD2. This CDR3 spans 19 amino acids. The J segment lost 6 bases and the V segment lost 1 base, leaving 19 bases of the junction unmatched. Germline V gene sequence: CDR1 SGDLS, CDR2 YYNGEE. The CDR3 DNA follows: TGTGCCAGCAGCGTAACATTGAGGAGTCCGGGACTATATGTCAATGAGCAGTTCTTC. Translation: CASSVTLRSPGLYVNEQFF.

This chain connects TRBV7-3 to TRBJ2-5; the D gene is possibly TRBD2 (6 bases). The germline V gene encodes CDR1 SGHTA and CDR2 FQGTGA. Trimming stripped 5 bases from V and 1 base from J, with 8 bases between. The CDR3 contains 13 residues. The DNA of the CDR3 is TGTGCCAGCAGCCGTAGCGGCCAAGAGACCCAGTACTTC. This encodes CASSRSGQETQYF.

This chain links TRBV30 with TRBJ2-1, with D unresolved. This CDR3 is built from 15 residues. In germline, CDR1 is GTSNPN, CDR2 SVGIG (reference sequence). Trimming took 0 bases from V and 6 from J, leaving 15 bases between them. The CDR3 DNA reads TGTGCCTGGAGTGTATTGGACCCCGAACCCAATGAGCAGTTCTTC. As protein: CAWSVLDPEPNEQFF.

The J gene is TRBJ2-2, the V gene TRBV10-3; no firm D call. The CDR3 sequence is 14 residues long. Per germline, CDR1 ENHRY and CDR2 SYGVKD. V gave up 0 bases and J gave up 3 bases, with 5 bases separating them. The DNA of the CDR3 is TGTGCCATCAGTGAGTCGGGGTACACCGGGGAGCTGTTTTTT. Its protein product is CAISESGYTGELFF.

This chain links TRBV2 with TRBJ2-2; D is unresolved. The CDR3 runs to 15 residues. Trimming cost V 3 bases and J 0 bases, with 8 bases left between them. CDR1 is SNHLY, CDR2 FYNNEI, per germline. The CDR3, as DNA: TGTGCCAGCAGTGAGTATAGCACGAACACCGGGGAGCTGTTTTTT. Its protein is CASSEYSTNTGELFF.